This T cell receptor beta chain came from a study of beta chain features in type 1 diabetes. General study results and limits: HLA effects on TCRB rearrangement stayed unresolved here. Healthy donors had naive, central memory and Treg TCRB repertoires that appeared less similar than those seen among patients. Cells expressing TCR highly could be over-represented by cDNA sequencing.

V lost 5 bases, J lost 0 bases, and 11 bases lay in between. CDR1 is SGHAT, CDR2 FQNNGV, per germline. This CDR3 has 14 residues. This clone was found a few times. Its antigen is unknown. The entirety of the isolated RNA underwent reverse transcription, so expressed TCRB transcripts were sequenced. Approximately 3.5 million reads per sample were averaged for naive, central memory and regulatory samples. Sequencing was performed with immunoSEQ multiplex PCR; in TCRdb, only in-frame clones are kept and a portion is missing. The repertoire holds 110,000 to 150,000 clones, over 8% seen once, with 0.65% in the top ten.

The sequencing input was central memory CD4+ T cells from blood. The chain employs TRBV11-2 and TRBJ2-7; D may be TRBD2 (6 bases). This receptor was taken from a woman in her forties in good health. The CDR3 DNA reads TGTGCCAGCAGCCCGGGGGTGACCTCCTACGAGCAGTACTTC. It is translated as CASSPGVTSYEQYF. The full variable domain, with the rest looked up from reference TRBV11-2 and TRBJ2-7, is EAGVAQSPRYKIIEKRQSVAFWCNPISGHATLYWYQQILGQGPKLLIQFQNNGVVDDSQLPKDRFSAERLKGVDSTLKIQPAKLEDSAVYLCASSPGVTSYEQYFGPGTRLTVT.